The clone carrying this TCR beta chain was picked up a small number of times. The antigen remains undetermined. TCRdb processed the 5' RACE reads anew with MiXCR; each CDR3 protein has one entry. Seen here are about 110,000 distinct CDR3 sequences, about a fifth observed once, and the top ten hold around 40%. These data come from a study of T-cell memory formation after mild COVID-19. About the research overall: The study found TCR clusters largely donor specific.

Study-wide findings and caveats: A balance of CD4 and CD8 characterized clones contracting day 15 to 85, whereas later expanders leaned CD4+. Researchers could not confirm that second-wave clones peaking on day 37 targeted SARS-CoV-2.

V lost 4 bases to trimming and J lost 0 bases; unmatched junction nucleotides: 8. Germline lookup yields CDR1 SGHTA and CDR2 FQGTGA. This CDR3 region has 18 residues. The V and J genes are TRBV7-3 and TRBJ2-2, with 10 bases matching TRBD2. Sequenced material: PBMCs or a T cell subset sorted from them (not recorded which). The receptor was isolated from a man younger than 35 who had mild COVID-19 (a few samples of this study predate the infection). Cell type and time point are not known. In DNA form, the CDR3 reads TGTGCCAGCAGCTCACCGGGACTAGCGACCCCGAACACCGGGGAGCTGTTTTTT. It yields the protein CASSSPGLATPNTGELFF.